The 3 T cell receptor beta chains in this list originate from one sample, sequenced in a study. TCRdb keeps only in-frame clones here, not all; method: immunoSEQ multiplex PCR. The sample has under 90,000 clones; around 93% are singletons. Sequences were obtained from PBMCs. These receptors were taken from a man between 40 and 49 years old with rheumatoid arthritis.

The chain recombines TRBV19 with TRBJ2-3; 8 bases map to TRBD2. This CDR3 contains 15 residues. V shed 3 bases and J 3 bases; nucleotides not matched to a gene: 5. Germline loops: CDR1 LNHDA, CDR2 SQIVND (reference sequence). CDR3 amino acids: CASSIQAGVTDTQYF. CDR3 DNA: TGTGCCAGTAGTATCCAAGCGGGAGTTACAGATACGCAGTATTTT.

This chain connects TRBV27 to TRBJ2-7, with 7 bases aligning to TRBD1. Trimming cost V 5 bases and J 3 bases; bases outside gene matches: 7. This CDR3 comprises 14 residues. Germline V gives CDR1 MNHEY, CDR2 SMNVEV (reference sequence). CDR3 amino acids: CASSIQGHLYEQYF. The CDR3 coding sequence is TGTGCCAGCAGTATACAGGGGCACCTCTACGAGCAGTACTTC.

This chain connects TRBV27 to TRBJ2-2, with D perhaps TRBD1 (6 bases). Trimming pared 2 bases from V and 7 bases from J, leaving 8 bases between. The CDR3 runs to 13 residues. The germline V gene has CDR1 MNHEY and CDR2 SMNVEV (reference sequence). CDR3 coding DNA: TGTGCCAGCAGTTTAAGGGGGATCGGGGAGCTGTTTTTT. Its protein product is CASSLRGIGELFF.